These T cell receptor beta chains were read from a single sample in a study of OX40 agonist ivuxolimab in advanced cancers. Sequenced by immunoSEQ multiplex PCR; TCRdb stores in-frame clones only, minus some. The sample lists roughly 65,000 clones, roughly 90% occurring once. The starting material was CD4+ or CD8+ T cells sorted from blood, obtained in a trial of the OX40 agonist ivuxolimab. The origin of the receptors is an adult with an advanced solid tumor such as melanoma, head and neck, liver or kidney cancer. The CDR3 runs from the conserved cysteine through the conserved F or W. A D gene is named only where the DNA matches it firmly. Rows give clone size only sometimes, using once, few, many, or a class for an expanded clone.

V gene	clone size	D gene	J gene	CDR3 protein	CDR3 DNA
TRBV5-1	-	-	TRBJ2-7	CASRTSDITYEQYF	TGCGCCAGCAGAACATCCGATATTACCTACGAGCAGTACTTC
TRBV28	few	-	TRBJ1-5	CASSPHSSAQHF	TGTGCCAGCAGCCCCCATTCCTCAGCCCAGCATTTT
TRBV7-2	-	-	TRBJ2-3	CASSPSGAGGTDTQYF	TGTGCCAGCAGCCCCAGCGGGGCAGGGGGCACAGATACGCAGTATTTT
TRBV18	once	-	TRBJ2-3	CASSPRTNDPTDTQYF	TGTGCCAGCTCACCAAGGACAAACGACCCCACAGATACGCAGTATTTT
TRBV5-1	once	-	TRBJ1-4	CASSLHSKEKLFF	TGCGCCAGCAGCTTGCACAGTAAAGAAAAACTGTTTTTT
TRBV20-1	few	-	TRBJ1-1	CSARLTEAFF	TGCAGTGCTAGACTTACTGAAGCTTTCTTT
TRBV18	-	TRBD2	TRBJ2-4	CASSPGGSAKNIQYF	TGTGCCAGCTCACCCGGCGGGAGTGCCAAAAACATTCAGTACTTC
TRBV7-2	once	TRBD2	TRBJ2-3	CASSGRARTDTQYF	TGTGCCAGTAGCGGGAGGGCCCGCACAGATACGCAGTATTTT
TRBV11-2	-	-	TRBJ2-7	CASSSDRSSYEQYF	TGTGCCAGCAGCTCAGACAGGTCATCCTACGAGCAGTACTTC
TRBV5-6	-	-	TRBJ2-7	CASSSGGAQLSYEQYF	TGTGCCAGCAGCTCGGGTGGGGCACAGCTATCCTACGAGCAGTACTTC
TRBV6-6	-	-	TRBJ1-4	CASSPQGFSNEKLFF	TGTGCCAGCAGTCCACAGGGATTTTCTAATGAAAAACTGTTTTTT
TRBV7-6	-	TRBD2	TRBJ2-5	CASSPSGRGDETQYF	TGTGCCAGCAGCCCGAGCGGGAGGGGTGATGAGACCCAGTACTTC
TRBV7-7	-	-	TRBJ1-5	CASSLERRFRNQPQHF	TGTGCTAGCAGCTTAGAGCGGAGATTTCGCAATCAGCCCCAGCATTTT
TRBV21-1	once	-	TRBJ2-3	CASSRGTQGYF	TGTGCCAGCAGCCGTGGGACCCAGGGGTATTTT
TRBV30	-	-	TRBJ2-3	CAWVGGGKTDTQYF	TGTGCCTGGGTGGGCGGAGGGAAGACAGATACGCAGTATTTT
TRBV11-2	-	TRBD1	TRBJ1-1	CASSSNRDRGTEAFF	TGTGCCAGCAGCTCAAACCGGGACAGGGGCACTGAAGCTTTCTTT
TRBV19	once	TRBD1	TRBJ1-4	CASSIDRDRVEKLFF	TGTGCCAGTAGTATAGATCGGGACAGGGTAGAAAAACTGTTTTTT
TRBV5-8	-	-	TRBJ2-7	CASSLVPGRSPVKQYF	TGTGCCAGCAGCTTGGTCCCGGGCAGGAGCCCCGTCAAGCAGTACTTC
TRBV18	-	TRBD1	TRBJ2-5	CASSPGEGAQETQYF	TGTGCCAGCTCACCAGGTGAGGGGGCACAAGAGACCCAGTACTTC